This T cell receptor (beta chain) was profiled in a study of control samples from healthy donors and cancer patients. Clones were read by immunoSEQ multiplex PCR, and TCRdb kept only the in-frame ones, dropping some. The table records roughly 180,000 clones, more than 90% of them present only once. From germline, CDR1 is SGHRS and CDR2 YFSETQ. V was trimmed by 4 bases and J by 1 base, leaving 16 bases between them. This CDR3 has 16 residues. This sequence was found in a woman aged 40 to 49 in good health. What was sequenced was blood. V gene TRBV5-1 combines with J gene TRBJ2-3, with D possibly being TRBD1 (7 bases). CDR3 in amino acids: CASSLGGGAGTDTQYF. CDR3 nucleotides: TGCGCCAGCAGCCTTGGAGGGGGCGCCGGCACAGATACGCAGTATTTT.